This T cell receptor beta chain was retrieved from a study of T cells in Graves' hyperthyroidism and ophthalmopathy. Study background: At the time of initial diagnosis and before any treatment, peripheral blood was collected.

Uncontrolled infection, other autoimmune disease, pregnancy or lactation led to exclusion. On the basis of clinical symptoms, serum thyroxine and TRAb, thyroid ultrasound and orbital computed tomography, diagnoses were made. Researchers took RNA transcripts and amplified the TCR beta CDR3 regions from them. An initial round of RT-PCR targeting the TCR CDR3 relied on the HTBI primer set. TCRdb re-derived calls from the multiplex PCR reads in MiXCR, one entry per CDR3 protein. This table has approximately 260,000 distinct CDR3 sequences, approximately 16% appearing once. This CDR3 contains 18 residues. The V and J ends lost 0 bases and 4 bases, in that order; junction bases with no gene match: 10. Per the germline V gene, CDR1 is DFQATT and CDR2 is SNEGSKA (reference sequence).

This chain joins TRBV20-1 and TRBJ2-6; 9 positions agree with TRBD1. The sample was blood. This TCR derives from a woman in her 50s with Graves' hyperthyroidism that later progressed to Graves' ophthalmopathy. The CDR3 protein is CSARDTDRGGGGANVLTF. DNA of the CDR3: TGCAGTGCTAGAGATACGGACAGGGGAGGAGGCGGGGCCAACGTCCTGACTTTC.